This T cell receptor beta chain originates from a study of shared clonotypes between healthy human individuals. How the authors handled the data: ImmunoSEQ only sent back junction sequences with no quality scores, so filtering was done differently. TCRdb's table, derived via immunoSEQ multiplex PCR, lists solely in-frame clones and lacks some. V and J calls and clone size are those listed in that table; D and trimming were worked out from the DNA. The sample includes about 510,000 clones, 60% to 85% of them seen just once. CDR1 and CDR2 from the germline V gene are SGDLS and YYNGEE. CDR3 length: 14 amino acids. The junction had 8 bases not matched to a gene; V was cut back by 4 bases and J by 9 bases.

Sequencing used PBMCs. This chain connects TRBV9 to TRBJ2-1; 9 nucleotides match TRBD2. The receptor's source is a woman in her thirties or forties in good health. Some clones in this sample may be carry-over from other donors' samples. The CDR3: CASSTRLAEGEQFF. In DNA form, the CDR3 reads TGTGCCAGCAGCACAAGACTAGCGGAGGGTGAGCAGTTCTTC. Looking up the rest from reference TRBV9 and TRBJ2-1 gives the full variable domain: DSGVTQTPKHLITATGQRVTLRCSPRSGDLSVYWYQQSLDQGLQFLIQYYNGEERAKGNILERFSAQQFPDLHSELNLSSLELGDSALYFCASSTRLAEGEQFFGPGTRLTVL.